Listed here are 22 T cell receptor beta chains from one sample, sequenced in a study of blood T cell repertoires in COVID-19. The assay was immunoSEQ multiplex PCR, and TCRdb's table has in-frame clones only and misses some. The sample yields 45,000 to 70,000 clones, about 81% seen once. The sequenced material came from peripheral blood. The receptors originated from a woman in her fifties or sixties with acute or convalescent COVID-19.

This clone turned up a few times. The chain links TRBV30 to TRBJ1-4; D is unclear. CDR1 and CDR2 from the germline V gene are GTSNPN and SVGIG (reference sequence). V was trimmed by 3 bases and J by 7 bases, leaving 15 bases between them. The CDR3 consists of 14 residues. The CDR3 sequence is CAWRVGRGIEKLFF. CDR3 bases: TGTGCCTGGAGGGTGGGCCGAGGGATTGAAAAACTGTTTTTT.

The chain has TRBV7-2 and TRBJ1-6; a weak D match, TRBD1 (6 bases). Between the trimmed V and J ends, which lost 1 base and 9 bases, there was a span of 10 bases. There are 14 residues in the CDR3. Germline V gene sequence: CDR1 SGHTA, CDR2 FQGNSA. As DNA, the CDR3 is TGTGCCAGCAGCTTAGGCAGGGGCCCTTCACCCCTCCACTTT. It specifies CASSLGRGPSPLHF.

J is TRBJ2-3 and V is TRBV5-6, with no clear D. The CDR3 runs 12 residues. Germline V gene lookup returns CDR1 SGHDT and CDR2 YYEEEE. Trimming removed 4 bases at V and 5 bases at J, with 8 bases between. This CDR3 is CASSLGIDTQYF. In DNA, the CDR3 is TGTGCCAGCAGCCTAGGCATAGATACGCAGTATTTT.

This chain uses TRBV19 with TRBJ2-1; 9 bases map to TRBD1. There are 16 residues in the CDR3. V lost 3 bases and J lost 6; bases outside the gene matches: 9. The germline V gene has CDR1 LNHDA and CDR2 SQIVND (reference sequence). As DNA, the CDR3 is TGTGCCAGTAGTATCGGGACAGGGACGTTAGGCAATGAGCAGTTCTTC. Translated: CASSIGTGTLGNEQFF.

The chain combines TRBV6-2 or TRBV6-3 with TRBJ1-1; D gene uncertain. Trimming removed 0 bases at V and 6 bases at J, with 11 bases between. There are 14 residues in the CDR3. Germline CDR1 and CDR2: MNHEY and SVGEGT. CDR3 region: CASSYSRISAEAFF. CDR3 sequence (DNA): TGTGCCAGCAGTTACTCGAGGATTAGCGCTGAAGCTTTCTTT.

The rearrangement uses TRBV7-3 and TRBJ1-1, with a weak D call TRBD1 (6 bases). CDR1 and CDR2 (germline): SGHTA, FQGTGA. Trimming pared 5 bases from V and 6 bases from J, leaving 16 bases between. The CDR3 sequence is 14 residues long. The CDR3 sequence is CASSPKGGGAEAFF. The DNA of the CDR3 is TGTGCCAGCAGCCCAAAGGGGGGGGGAGCTGAAGCTTTCTTT.

This clone was seen a few times. The chain combines TRBV12-3 or TRBV12-4 with TRBJ1-2, with D unresolved. The CDR3 contains 13 residues. The ends were cut back, 6 bases at V and 8 bases at J, with 16 bases in the middle. The CDR3 reads CASSSMEGEGYTF. CDR3 coding DNA: TGTGCCAGCAGCTCCATGGAGGGAGAGGGCTACACCTTC.

The V and J genes are TRBV15 and TRBJ1-5, with unresolved D. Germline V lookup: CDR1 LNHNV, CDR2 YYDKDF (reference sequence). Trimming stripped 4 bases from V and 0 bases from J, with 4 bases between. The CDR3 consists of 13 residues. CDR3 in amino acids: CATSTSSNQPQHF. As DNA, the CDR3 is TGTGCCACCAGCACGAGTAGCAATCAGCCCCAGCATTTT.

The chain carries TRBV5-6 and TRBJ1-1; 9 nucleotides match TRBD1. V lost 4 bases to trimming and J lost 5 bases; unmatched junction nucleotides: 9. The CDR3 has 15 residues. Germline CDR1 SGHDT, CDR2 YYEEEE. In DNA, the CDR3 is TGTGCCAGCAGCACGGAGGGGACAGGGTCGACTGAAGCTTTCTTT. Translating gives CASSTEGTGSTEAFF.

This clone was detected a few times. The rearrangement joins TRBV5-5 to TRBJ1-5; possible D gene TRBD1, 5 bases. The CDR3 is 15 amino acids. Germline V CDR1 and CDR2: SGHKS, YYEKEE (reference sequence). V lost 1 base to trimming and J lost 2 bases, with 10 bases between them. DNA for the CDR3: TGTGCCAGCAGCTTGAATTGGGGCGGCAATCAGCCCCAGCATTTT. As protein: CASSLNWGGNQPQHF.

V usage is TRBV7-9 and J usage is TRBJ1-3; D is possibly TRBD1 (5 bases). The CDR3 spans 13 residues. The germline CDR1 and CDR2 sequences are SEHNR and FQNEAQ (reference sequence). The V gene lost 5 bases and the J gene lost 4 bases, with 9 bases spanning the gap. Written as DNA, the CDR3 is TGTGCCAGCAGCCCCAGGGCCGGAAACACCATATATTTT. Amino acid sequence: CASSPRAGNTIYF.

V and J are TRBV5-1 and TRBJ2-3; no clear D gene. The CDR3 runs 13 residues. V was shortened by 4 bases and J by 1 base, with 7 bases between the two germline ends. The germline gives CDR1 SGHRS, CDR2 YFSETQ. The DNA for the CDR3 is TGCGCCAGCAGCACCCAGGGCACAGATACGCAGTATTTT. Its protein product is CASSTQGTDTQYF.

This clone appeared a few times. The chain employs TRBV7-3 and TRBJ2-1; 7 bases fit TRBD1. The CDR3 spans 15 residues. With 6 bases clipped from V and 0 bases from J, the junction kept 5 bases outside the gene matches. Germline loops: CDR1 SGHTA, CDR2 FQGTGA. The CDR3 here is CASSSGQSSYNEQFF. As DNA, the CDR3 is TGTGCCAGCAGTTCGGGACAGAGCTCCTACAATGAGCAGTTCTTC. The full variable domain, with the rest looked up from reference TRBV7-3 and TRBJ2-1, is GAGVSQTPSNKVTEKGKYVELRCDPISGHTALYWYRQSLGQGPEFLIYFQGTGAADDSGLPNDRFFAVRPEGSVSTLKIQRTERGDSAVYLCASSSGQSSYNEQFFGPGTRLTVL.

This clone appeared once. The chain's CDR3 is CASSLGQGNYEQYF. In DNA, the CDR3 is TGTGCCAGCAGCTTAGGACAGGGTAACTACGAGCAGTACTTC. This rearrangement joins TRBV7-8 to TRBJ2-7; 7 nucleotides align to TRBD1. V dropped 1 base and J dropped 3; count of bases not matched to a gene: 3. This CDR3 is 14 amino acids long. Germline V gene sequence: CDR1 SGHVS, CDR2 FQNEAQ. Combining the CDR3 with reference TRBV7-8 and TRBJ2-7 gives the whole variable domain GAGVSQSPRYKVAKRGQDVALRCDPISGHVSLFWYQQALGQGPEFLTYFQNEAQLDKSGLPSDRFFAERPEGSVSTLKIQRTQQEDSAVYLCASSLGQGNYEQYFGPGTRLTVT.

The J gene is TRBJ2-3, the V gene TRBV19; D might be TRBD1 (6 bases). From germline, CDR1 is LNHDA and CDR2 SQIVND (reference sequence). The V end was cut by 1 base, the J end by 5 bases, with 13 bases between. CDR3 length equals 15 residues. CDR3 residues: CASSIVNRVIDTQYF. In DNA form, the CDR3 reads TGTGCCAGTAGTATAGTGAACAGGGTTATAGATACGCAGTATTTT.

This chain connects TRBV7-8 to TRBJ2-3; 10 positions match TRBD2. The CDR3 extends over 17 amino acids. Germline CDR1 is SGHVS and CDR2 is FQNEAQ. V shed 1 base and J 7 bases; nucleotides not matched to a gene: 11. Here the CDR3 DNA reads TGTGCCAGCAGCTTAGTCGCGAGCGGGGGGGGATCAAATACGCAGTATTTT. Amino acid sequence: CASSLVASGGGSNTQYF.

The V gene is TRBV27, the J gene TRBJ2-7; 8 nucleotides agree with TRBD1. Germline trimming cut 8 bases from V and 3 bases from J; bases unmatched to any gene: 9. This CDR3 region has 14 residues. Germline lookup yields CDR1 MNHEY and CDR2 SMNVEV (reference sequence). CDR3 region: CASSPGTGFYEQYF. CDR3 DNA: TGTGCCAGCTCCCCCGGGACAGGATTCTACGAGCAGTACTTC.

The V gene is TRBV19, the J gene TRBJ2-7, with 9 bases lining up with TRBD1. V lost 4 bases to trimming and J lost 0 bases; unmatched junction nucleotides: 4. This CDR3 region has 15 residues. Germline CDR1 is LNHDA and CDR2 is SQIVND (reference sequence). CDR3 region: CASSRDREDSYEQYF. In DNA, the CDR3 is TGTGCCAGTAGTAGGGACAGGGAGGACTCCTACGAGCAGTACTTC.

The V call is TRBV29-1, the J call TRBJ2-7; unclear D gene. Germline CDR1 reads SQVTM; CDR2 reads ANQGSEA. There are 12 residues in the CDR3. CDR3 region: CSFTRSSYEQYF. For the CDR3, the DNA is TGCAGTTTTACTCGGAGCTCCTACGAGCAGTACTTC.

The CDR3 loop reads CASSFGRSGYTF. As DNA, the CDR3 is TGTGCCAGCAGTTTTGGGCGTTCTGGCTACACCTTC. J is TRBJ1-2 and V is TRBV12-3 or TRBV12-4; D is unresolved. V lost 3 bases to trimming and J lost 7 bases, with 9 bases between them. This CDR3 spans 12 amino acids.

The V and J genes are TRBV6-1 and TRBJ2-7; the D gene is possibly TRBD1 (6 bases). With 6 bases removed from V and 2 bases from J, the gap between germline ends came to 14 bases. Germline V gives CDR1 MNHNS, CDR2 SASEGT. There are 14 residues in the CDR3. For the CDR3, the DNA is TGTGCCAGCAGATCGACAGGACCAACCTACGAGCAGTACTTC. Its translation is CASRSTGPTYEQYF.

The chain combines TRBV11-2 with TRBJ2-5, with 8 bases lining up with TRBD2. Germline trimming cut 3 bases from V and 3 bases from J; bases unmatched to any gene: 12. CDR3 length: 17 amino acids. Germline V lookup: CDR1 SGHAT, CDR2 FQNNGV. The CDR3 DNA reads TGTGCCAGCAGCTTTGGTGCGCGGGAGGCGGCAGAAGAGACCCAGTACTTC. Residues: CASSFGAREAAEETQYF.